This T cell receptor beta chain was recorded in a study of Graves' ophthalmopathy and Graves' hyperthyroidism. Regarding this clonotype: Its antigen is as yet unknown.

Points from the study as a whole: In blood, most expanded thyroid clonotypes above 0.001 frequency were also detected.

This CDR3 has 15 residues. CDR1 is SGHTA, CDR2 FQGNSA, per germline. V was pared by 5 bases and J by 4 bases, with 10 bases of the junction left unmatched. Patients were left out if they had other autoimmune diseases, uncontrolled infections, pregnancy or lactation. From RNA, the CDR3 regions of TCR beta chains were amplified and sequenced. RT-PCR in the first round used HTBI primers; a second-round multiplex PCR followed. TCRdb re-derived calls from the multiplex PCR reads in MiXCR, one entry per CDR3 protein. This repertoire shows hundreds of thousands of distinct CDR3 sequences, roughly two fifths found once; its top ten account for roughly 46%.

Sequenced sample: peripheral blood. The receptor was derived from an adult man with Graves' ophthalmopathy. The rearrangement uses TRBV7-2 and TRBJ2-7; 8 bases map to TRBD2. CDR3 DNA sequence: TGTGCCAGCAGCCGAACCAGCGGGAGTGGTTACGAGCAGTACTTC. This encodes CASSRTSGSGYEQYF.